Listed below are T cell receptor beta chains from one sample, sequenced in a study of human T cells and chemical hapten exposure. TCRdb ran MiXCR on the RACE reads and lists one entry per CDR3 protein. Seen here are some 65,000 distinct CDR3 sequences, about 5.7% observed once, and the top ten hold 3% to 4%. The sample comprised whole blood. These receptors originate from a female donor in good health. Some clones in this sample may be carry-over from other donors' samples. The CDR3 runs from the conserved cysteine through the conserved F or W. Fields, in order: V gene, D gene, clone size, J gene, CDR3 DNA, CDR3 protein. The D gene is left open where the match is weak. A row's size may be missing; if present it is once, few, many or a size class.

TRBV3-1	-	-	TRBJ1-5	TGTGCCAGCAGCCAAGCAGGGGATAGCAATCAGCCCCAGCATTTT	CASSQAGDSNQPQHF
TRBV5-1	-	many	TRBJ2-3	TGCGCCAGCAGCGGTGGTTTGGTTCCCGACACAGATACGCAGTATTTT	CASSGGLVPDTDTQYF
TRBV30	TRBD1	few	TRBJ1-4	TGTGCCTGGAGTATTTGGACAGGGGGAGCCCGAGGTGAAAAACTGTTTTTT	CAWSIWTGGARGEKLFF
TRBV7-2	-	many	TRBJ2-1	TGTGCCAGCACCCTTCAAGGGCAACTCTACAATGAGCAGTTCTTC	CASTLQGQLYNEQFF
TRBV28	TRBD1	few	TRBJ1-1	TGTGCCAGCACCCTCTCGCAGGGGGGAATCACTGAAGCTTTCTTT	CASTLSQGGITEAFF
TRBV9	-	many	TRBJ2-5	TGTGCCAGCAGCGTCAACCCTCAGGAAGAGACCCAGTACTTC	CASSVNPQEETQYF
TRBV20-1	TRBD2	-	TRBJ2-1	TGCAGTGCCGACCCCTTAGGACTAGCGGGGGGCTCCTACAATGAGCAGTTCTTC	CSADPLGLAGGSYNEQFF
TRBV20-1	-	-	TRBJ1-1	TGCAGTGCTCGTAGGATGCCGGGGCTGAACACTGAAGCTTTCTTT	CSARRMPGLNTEAFF
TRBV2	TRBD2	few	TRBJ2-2	TGTGCCAGCAGTGGAATACTAGCGGGAATCCCCGGGGAGCTGTTTTTT	CASSGILAGIPGELFF
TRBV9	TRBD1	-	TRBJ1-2	TGTGCCTCCGCGAGCGAGGGGGCTTATGGCTACACCTTC	CASASEGAYGYTF
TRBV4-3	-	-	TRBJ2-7	TGCGCCAGCAGCCAAGACGCGGTCAGGGGAGACGAGCAGTACTTC	CASSQDAVRGDEQYF
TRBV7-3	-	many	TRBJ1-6	TGTGCCAGCAGCTTAAATGTACAGCTTAATTCACCCCTCCACTTT	CASSLNVQLNSPLHF
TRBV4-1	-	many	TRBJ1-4	TGCGCCAGCAGCCAAGATCCGAGAGCAACTAATGAAAAACTGTTTTTT	CASSQDPRATNEKLFF
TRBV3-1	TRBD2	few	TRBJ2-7	TGTGCCAGCAGCTTTAGCGGGAACTCCTACGAGCAGTACTTC	CASSFSGNSYEQYF
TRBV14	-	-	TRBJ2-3	TGTGCCAGCAGCCAAACAATCACAGATACGCAGTATTTT	CASSQTITDTQYF
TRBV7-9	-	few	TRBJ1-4	TGTGCCAGCAGCCCAAGTCCAGGGAGGGCTGATGAAAAACTGTTTTTT	CASSPSPGRADEKLFF
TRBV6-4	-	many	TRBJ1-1	TGTGCCAGCAGTGACCCTCGACAGATGAACACTGAAGCTTTCTTT	CASSDPRQMNTEAFF
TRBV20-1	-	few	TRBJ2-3	TGCAGTGCCCCAGGGCGCTTCGCGGATACGCAGTATTTT	CSAPGRFADTQYF